The present T cell receptor beta chain was sequenced within a study of early T cells in non-severe SARS-CoV-2 infection. This clonotype has a handful of counts. As yet, its antigen is unknown. TCRdb redid the calling of the 5' RACE reads with MiXCR, one entry per CDR3 protein. The sample consists of under 70,000 distinct CDR3 sequences, around a tenth of them appearing once. General study findings and limits: The matching step, a VDJdb search, favored anti-spike CD8 responses and missed private and CD4 specificities.

V was clipped by 0 bases and J by 4 bases; unmatched bases: 5. The CDR3 is made up of 15 amino acids. Germline CDR1 SGHRS, CDR2 YFSETQ. This chain connects TRBV5-1 to TRBJ2-3; 7 positions match TRBD2. Sequenced sample: whole blood. This receptor was taken from an adult who was a healthcare worker with PCR-confirmed SARS-CoV-2 infection or an uninfected control (not recorded which). In nucleotides, the CDR3 is TGCGCCAGCAGCTTGGGCGGGGGAGGCGCAGATACGCAGTATTTT. Residues: CASSLGGGGADTQYF.